This TCR beta chain was sequenced for a study of blood T cell repertoires in COVID-19. Study-wide context: Sample material is recorded as cDNA or gDNA derived from T cells, B-cell-depleted T cells, or PBMCs.

Authors' data handling: Nucleated cell counts were estimated from reference gene primer amplification. Assay: immunoSEQ multiplex PCR; the TCRdb copy retains only in-frame clones and omits some. V and J calls and clone size are those listed in that table; D and trimming were worked out from the DNA. The sample lists around 100,000 clones; around 86% were seen once. J gave up 7 bases and V 5 bases, and 12 bases lay outside the gene matches. The CDR3 length is 15 residues. The germline CDR1 and CDR2 sequences are SEHNR and FQNEAQ (reference sequence). V gene TRBV7-9 combines with J gene TRBJ2-7, with 9 bases matching TRBD2. This clonotype was sampled from a man aged 40-50 years with acute or convalescent COVID-19. What was sequenced was peripheral blood. The CDR3 DNA reads TGTGCCAGCAGCCAGGGAGGCGGGAGGGCCGAAGAGCAGTACTTC. It codes for CASSQGGGRAEEQYF.